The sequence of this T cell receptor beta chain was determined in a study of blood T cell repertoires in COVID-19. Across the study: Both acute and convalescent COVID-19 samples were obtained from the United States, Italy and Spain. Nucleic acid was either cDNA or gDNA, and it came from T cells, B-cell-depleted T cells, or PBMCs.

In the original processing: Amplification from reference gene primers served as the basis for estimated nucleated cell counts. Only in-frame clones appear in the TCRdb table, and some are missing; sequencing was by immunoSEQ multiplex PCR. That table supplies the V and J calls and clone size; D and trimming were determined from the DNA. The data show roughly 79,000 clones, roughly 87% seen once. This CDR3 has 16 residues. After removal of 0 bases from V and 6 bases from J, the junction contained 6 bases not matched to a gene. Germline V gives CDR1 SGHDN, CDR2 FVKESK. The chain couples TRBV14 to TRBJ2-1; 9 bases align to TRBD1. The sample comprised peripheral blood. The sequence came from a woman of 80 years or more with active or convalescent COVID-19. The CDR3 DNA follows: TGTGCCAGCAGCCAAGATAGGGGACAGGGTACCAATGAGCAGTTCTTC. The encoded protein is CASSQDRGQGTNEQFF.